This T cell receptor (beta chain) was observed in a study of blood T cell repertoires in COVID-19. Study information: Researchers got acute and convalescent COVID-19 samples from the United States, Italy and Spain. T cells, B-cell-depleted T cells, or PBMCs provided the cDNA or gDNA that served as material.

V was cut by 5 bases and J by 1 base, with 17 bases left in between. Germline-derived CDR1 and CDR2 are MNHNS and SASEGT. This CDR3 has 16 residues. As originally analysed: Estimates of nucleated cell counts were drawn from the amplification of reference gene primers. Profiling relied on immunoSEQ multiplex PCR, and the TCRdb table lists in-frame clones only, not all of them. Clone size and the V and J calls come from that table; the DNA yielded D and trimming. This sample has about 74,000 clones, with around 88% found just once. The chain has TRBV6-1 and TRBJ2-5; TRBD1 or TRBD2 may be the D gene (5 bases each). The sample comprised peripheral blood. The TCR comes from a woman of 80 years or more with active or convalescent COVID-19. The CDR3 sequence is CASSQGEAALQETQYF. The CDR3 bases are TGTGCCAGCAGTCAAGGGGAAGCGGCCCTCCAAGAGACCCAGTACTTC.